Below, 10 T cell receptor beta chains from the same sample are listed, as sequenced in a study of STAT3 mutations in large granular lymphocyte leukemia (dated by TCRdb to between 2018 and 2020). What the study reported, not specific to this receptor: Every T-LGLL patient showed at least one immunodominant TCRbeta clonotype, and about half showed multiple immunodominant subclonotypes.

Antigen specificity for these receptors is unknown. Libraries were made using the immunoSEQ multiplex PCR assay. TCRdb took over this immuneACCESS table, retaining in-frame rearrangements with V and J assigned. Such tables are incomplete; in checked studies, under half of the missing clones stem from an unresolved V gene, and the remainder is unexplained. Counted in this sample were 15,000 to 17,000 clones; about 93% of them appeared once. The top ten constitute around 8.6% of the sample. Sequenced: peripheral blood mononuclear cells. The receptor source for this set is a woman between 45 and 65 years old with T-cell large granular lymphocyte leukemia. Some clones in this sample may be carry-over from other donors' samples. The age is the age at diagnosis.

The chain joins TRBV27 to TRBJ2-4; TRBD1 is a possible D gene (5 bases). V lost 2 bases to trimming and J lost 6 bases, with 11 bases between them. Germline V CDR1 and CDR2: MNHEY, SMNVEV (reference sequence). CDR3 size: 14 residues. DNA of the CDR3: TGTGCCAGCAGTTTACAAGGGGCAATAAACATTCAGTACTTC. Protein product: CASSLQGAINIQYF.

The chain couples TRBV6-5 to TRBJ1-5; D might be TRBD1 (5 bases). In germline, CDR1 is MNHEY, CDR2 SVGAGI. The CDR3 sequence is 15 residues long. Trimming took off 6 bases at V and 3 bases at J, with 15 bases between the two ends. CDR3 nucleotides: TGTGCCAGCAGCCCTACGGGGGTCCTCAATCAGCCCCAGCATTTT. Its protein product is CASSPTGVLNQPQHF.

The CDR3 DNA is TGTGCCAGCAGCTTGGCTCTAAGTGCCTACGAGCAGTACTTC. Translating it yields CASSLALSAYEQYF. The V gene is TRBV5-6, the J gene TRBJ2-7, with no clear D. Between the trimmed V and J ends, which lost 0 bases and 2 bases, there was a span of 9 bases. Germline-derived CDR1 and CDR2 are SGHDT and YYEEEE. The CDR3 loop spans 14 amino acids.

This sequence joins TRBV9 and TRBJ1-1; D is possibly TRBD1 (6 bases). This CDR3 spans 19 amino acids. Germline CDR1 is SGDLS and CDR2 is YYNGEE. Trimming took off 4 bases at V and 4 bases at J, with 29 bases between the two ends. The CDR3 region is CASSTGGKDRSRRATEAFF. CDR3 bases: TGTGCCAGCAGCACGGGTGGGAAGGACAGAAGTCGAAGGGCCACTGAAGCTTTCTTT.

The chain recombines TRBV6-5 with TRBJ2-7; TRBD1 matches at 7 bases. Unmatched junction bases numbered 11, after V lost 7 bases and J lost 5 bases. CDR3 length: 14 amino acids. The germline gives CDR1 MNHEY, CDR2 SVGAGI. The CDR3 DNA sequence: TGTGCCAGCAACAACAGGGGCGGGTCCCACGAGCAGTACTTC. Protein product: CASNNRGGSHEQYF.

This chain connects TRBV7-9 to TRBJ1-3; D unclear. Trimming pared 1 base from V and 4 bases from J, leaving 5 bases between. This CDR3 is 13 amino acids long. The V gene's germline CDR1 is SEHNR and CDR2 FQNEAQ (reference sequence). The CDR3 reads CASSLGQGNTIYF. CDR3 sequence (DNA): TGTGCCAGCAGCTTAGGTCAAGGAAACACCATATATTTT.

The genes are TRBV18 and TRBJ2-3; D unresolved. V was trimmed by 0 bases and J by 2 bases, leaving 12 bases between them. The CDR3 is made up of 16 amino acids. Per germline, CDR1 KGHSH and CDR2 LQKENI. As DNA, the CDR3 is TGTGCCAGCTCACCACCTGGTGGGCTTAACACAGATACGCAGTATTTT. The encoded protein is CASSPPGGLNTDTQYF.

The chain links TRBV10-2 to TRBJ2-3; D is perhaps TRBD1 or TRBD2 (5 bases each). V was pared by 5 bases and J by 0 bases, with 9 bases between. The CDR3 is 14 amino acids. CDR1 WSHSY and CDR2 SAAADI come from the germline V gene. CDR3 residues: CASSPGRSTDTQYF. CDR3 DNA: TGCGCCAGCAGTCCGGGACGCAGCACAGATACGCAGTATTTT.

This clone was counted a few times. The chain uses TRBV7-8 and TRBJ1-1, with D perhaps TRBD1 (5 bases). Germline lookup yields CDR1 SGHVS and CDR2 FQNEAQ. V lost 4 bases to trimming and J lost 5 bases, with 17 bases between them. The CDR3 is made up of 15 amino acids. In nucleotides, the CDR3 is TGTGCCAGCAGCTCCACCTCAGGGAGCGGTACTGAAGCTTTCTTT. Protein: CASSSTSGSGTEAFF.

J is TRBJ2-3 and V is TRBV9; D is unclear. Trimming removed 0 bases at V and 2 bases at J, with 7 bases between. Germline assignment: CDR1 SGDLS and CDR2 YYNGEE. CDR3 size: 14 residues. For the CDR3, the DNA is TGTGCCAGCAGCGTAGACTACCTCACAGATACGCAGTATTTT. This codes for CASSVDYLTDTQYF. Supplemented by reference TRBV9 and TRBJ2-3, the full variable domain reads DSGVTQTPKHLITATGQRVTLRCSPRSGDLSVYWYQQSLDQGLQFLIQYYNGEERAKGNILERFSAQQFPDLHSELNLSSLELGDSALYFCASSVDYLTDTQYFGPGTRLTVL.